This T cell receptor (beta chain) originates from a study of Ad26.COV2.S vaccination and SARS-CoV-2 variants. Findings and limits, study-wide: It was found that vaccine and placebo recipients had similar non-spike TCR breadth.

As to treatment: roughly 19 received Ad26.COV2.S at low or high dose, single or two shots; 5 received placebo; per-sample allocation not given. Day 63 following the first vaccine or placebo injection was when the samples were taken. This clone has more than one count but fewer than ten. Its antigen is undetermined. Other DNA sequences in the sample encode the same CDR3. Assay: immunoSEQ multiplex PCR; the TCRdb copy retains only in-frame clones and omits some. This sample has about 480,000 clones, with roughly 87% found just once. The V gene lost 2 bases and the J gene lost 6 bases, with 5 bases spanning the gap. The germline V gene encodes CDR1 MNHEY and CDR2 SVGEGT. The CDR3 covers 11 residues.

The rearrangement uses TRBV6-2 or TRBV6-3 and TRBJ2-7; D is unclear. The receptor's source is a person aged 18-65 years who received the Ad26.COV2.S COVID-19 vaccine or a placebo. Sequencing was performed on peripheral blood, taken in a trial of Ad26.COV2.S vaccine versus placebo. Here the CDR3 reads CASSYSREQYF. CDR3 DNA sequence: TGTGCCAGCAGTTACAGTCGCGAGCAGTACTTC.